The T cell receptor beta chain described here comes from a study of blood T cells in healthy people across ages. PBMCs numbering at least 6 million were isolated per sample. With 5 bases clipped from V and 10 bases from J, the junction kept 12 bases outside the gene matches. The CDR3 loop spans 14 amino acids. Germline V CDR1 and CDR2: SQVTM, ANQGSEA. The authors ran a second PCR of roughly 6 to 12 cycles using a sample-barcoded 5' primer and a J-beta primer mix. Every sample gave at least 2.5 million paired-end reads containing CDR3. TCRdb reprocessed the 5' RACE reads via MiXCR and lists one record per CDR3 protein. The sample consists of 550,000 to 650,000 distinct CDR3 sequences, 25% to 35% of them appearing once. The data were also submitted as part of a second study, on T cells of mothers and their children.

The specimen sequenced was blood. V and J are TRBV29-1 and TRBJ2-1; 9 positions match TRBD2. The sequence was collected from a boy aged 2 to 10 in good health. CDR3 sequence (DNA): TGCAGCGTTCTTGGCGGGGGGGATCTAAGGGAGCAGTTCTTC. It translates to CSVLGGGDLREQFF.